This record covers a single T cell receptor beta chain. This specimen belongs to a study of blood T cell repertoires in COVID-19. At the level of the study: From the United States, Italy and Spain came samples of acute and convalescent COVID-19.

Participants' own reports of clinical history determined their cohort assignment. Germline V CDR1 and CDR2: SGHTS, YDEGEE. The germline V and J ends were trimmed by 4 bases and 3 bases, with 18 bases remaining between them. The CDR3 is 16 residues long. Original handling: Nucleated cell number was recorded as an estimate derived from reference gene primer amplification. Assay used: immunoSEQ multiplex PCR; TCRdb lists only in-frame clones, some missing. Clone size and V and J calls were adopted from that table, with D and trimming inferred from the DNA. The table shows under 200,000 clones, with 65% to 90% occurring only once.

This sequence joins TRBV5-8 and TRBJ2-3; D possibly corresponds to TRBD1 (5 bases). Sequencing used PBMCs or T cells enriched from blood (not recorded which). The receptor was isolated from an older woman with acute COVID-19. The CDR3, as DNA: TGTGCCAGCAGCCGAGGCGCCAGGGCCTTGACAGATACGCAGTATTTT. It is translated as CASSRGARALTDTQYF.